The source of this T cell receptor (beta chain) is a study of Graves' ophthalmopathy and Graves' hyperthyroidism. CDR3 length: 15 amino acids. J was trimmed by 8 bases and V by 2 bases; bases with no gene match: 8. The V gene's germline CDR1 is SEHNR and CDR2 FQNEAQ (reference sequence). This clonotype was seen at least ten times. Amplification of TCR beta CDR3 regions used RNA transcripts. RT-PCR with HTBI primers came first, then second-round multiplex PCR. TCRdb re-called the multiplex PCR reads through MiXCR, storing one row per CDR3 protein. The sample lists just over 600,000 distinct CDR3 sequences; 22% were seen once.

The chain is built from TRBV7-9 and TRBJ1-2; 10 nucleotides line up with TRBD1. The clonotype originates from a woman younger than 30 with stable Graves' hyperthyroidism. Some clones in this sample may be carry-over from other donors' samples. The sample consisted of peripheral blood. In nucleotides, the CDR3 is TGTGCCAGCAGCTTATCCGGGACAGGGGTTAAGGGCTACACCTTC. Amino acid sequence: CASSLSGTGVKGYTF.